The 25 T cell receptor beta chains in this list originate from one sample, sequenced in a study of a mutant IDH1 vaccine in newly diagnosed glioma. This sample's time point: week 35, safety follow-up. It was 300 ug of mutant IDH1 20-mer peptide that made up each vaccine dose, given with topical imiquimod. The protocol was immunoSEQ multiplex PCR, while the TCRdb copy is restricted to in-frame clones and leaves out a portion. Of 70,000 or so clones detected, around 87% appear once; the ten largest clones hold 2% to 2.5%. Their target antigens are unknown. The sequenced sample was PBMCs, obtained from a glioma patient whose treatment included an IDH1 peptide vaccine. The receptors stem from a man between 25 and 39 years old with glioma.

The chain recombines TRBV5-6 with TRBJ2-5; unclear D gene. This CDR3 region has 16 residues. CDR1 and CDR2 from the germline V gene are SGHDT and YYEEEE. With 1 base removed from V and 4 bases from J, the gap between germline ends came to 17 bases. Here the CDR3 reads CASSLFEAQTPETQYF. The CDR3 DNA reads TGTGCCAGCAGCTTGTTTGAGGCCCAAACCCCAGAGACCCAGTACTTC.

This clone was seen a single time. The chain couples TRBV10-3 to TRBJ2-5; 10 nucleotides agree with TRBD1. Unmatched junction bases numbered 1, after V lost 3 bases and J lost 3 bases. CDR3 length equals 14 residues. Germline V lookup: CDR1 ENHRY, CDR2 SYGVKD. CDR3 in amino acids: CAISEGTGEETQYF. In nucleotides, the CDR3 is TGTGCCATCAGTGAAGGGACAGGGGAAGAGACCCAGTACTTC.

CDR3 in DNA: TGTGCCAGCAGCTTTACAGGGGGACGGGGCTATGGCTACACCTTC. Translating gives CASSFTGGRGYGYTF. The chain is built from TRBV7-9 and TRBJ1-2; 8 bases fit TRBD1. V trimming: 3 bases; J trimming: 4 bases; junction bases outside the gene matches: 7. The CDR3 runs 15 residues. Per the germline V gene, CDR1 is SEHNR and CDR2 is FQNEAQ (reference sequence). Full variable domain (rest looked up from reference TRBV7-9 and TRBJ1-2): DTGVSQNPRHKITKRGQNVTFRCDPISEHNRLYWYRQTLGQGPEFLTYFQNEAQLEKSRLLSDRFSAERPKGSFSTLEIQRTEQGDSAMYLCASSFTGGRGYGYTFGSGTRLTVV.

The genes are TRBV7-2 and TRBJ2-1, with 7 bases aligning to TRBD1. The V and J ends lost 5 bases and 6 bases, in that order; junction bases with no gene match: 10. The CDR3 sequence is 15 residues long. CDR1 and CDR2 from the germline V gene are SGHTA and FQGNSA. The CDR3 DNA sequence: TGTGCCAGCAGCGTACAGGGGCATCTGGGCAATGAGCAGTTCTTC. Protein: CASSVQGHLGNEQFF. Combining the CDR3 with reference TRBV7-2 and TRBJ2-1 gives the whole variable domain GAGVSQSPSNKVTEKGKDVELRCDPISGHTALYWYRQSLGQGLEFLIYFQGNSAPDKSGLPSDRFSAERTGGSVSTLTIQRTQQEDSAVYLCASSVQGHLGNEQFFGPGTRLTVL.

The chain combines TRBV7-2 with TRBJ2-1, with TRBD2 identical over 8 bases. The CDR3 sequence is 16 residues long. V trimming: 1 base; J trimming: 6 bases; junction bases outside the gene matches: 8. Germline CDR1 reads SGHTA; CDR2 reads FQGNSA. Written as DNA, the CDR3 is TGTGCCAGCAGCTTAGGTGCGCCTAGCGGGTTCAATGAGCAGTTCTTC. Amino acids: CASSLGAPSGFNEQFF.

This chain joins TRBV18 and TRBJ2-1; maybe TRBD1 (6 bases). Trimming took off 6 bases at V and 7 bases at J, with 16 bases between the two ends. The V gene's germline CDR1 is KGHSH and CDR2 LQKENI. The CDR3 runs 14 residues. The CDR3 coding sequence is TGTGCCAGCTCTGAGGGACACGCAACGAATGAGCAGTTCTTC. Translated: CASSEGHATNEQFF.

This sequence joins TRBV5-1 and TRBJ2-1; D possibly corresponds to TRBD1 (6 bases). CDR3 length equals 18 residues. Deletions cut 0 bases from V and 0 bases from J, with 16 bases between. Germline V lookup: CDR1 SGHRS, CDR2 YFSETQ. The CDR3 reads CASSLVGQSLSSYNEQFF. The CDR3 DNA reads TGCGCCAGCAGCTTGGTTGGACAGAGTTTAAGCTCCTACAATGAGCAGTTCTTC.

This chain uses TRBV28 with TRBJ2-1; D uncertain. The CDR3 loop spans 12 amino acids. Germline V gene sequence: CDR1 MDHEN, CDR2 SYDVKM. Deletions cut 4 bases from V and 10 bases from J, with 11 bases between. The CDR3 DNA is TGTGCCAGCAGTTCAGAGATAAAGGAGCAGTTCTTC. Encoded protein: CASSSEIKEQFF.

The chain combines TRBV10-2 with TRBJ1-2; TRBD1 matches at 8 bases. The V and J ends lost 3 bases and 3 bases, in that order; junction bases with no gene match: 9. From germline, CDR1 is WSHSY and CDR2 SAAADI. The CDR3 has 16 amino acids. The CDR3 here is CASSDSIRTGHYGYTF. CDR3 nucleotides: TGCGCCAGCAGTGACTCGATCCGGACAGGGCACTATGGCTACACCTTC.

V gene TRBV10-3 combines with J gene TRBJ2-7, with TRBD1 matching over 9 bases. The length of the CDR3 is 15 residues. The trim removed 10 bases at V and 3 bases at J, leaving 13 bases unmatched. Germline values: CDR1 ENHRY, CDR2 SYGVKD. The CDR3 region has the DNA TGTGCCAGCAAAAGGGACAGGGCAGTTGGCTACGAGCAGTACTTC. Its translation is CASKRDRAVGYEQYF.

V and J are TRBV7-9 and TRBJ1-2; TRBD1 might be the D (5 bases). The germline V gene encodes CDR1 SEHNR and CDR2 FQNEAQ (reference sequence). The CDR3 spans 12 residues. V was clipped by 3 bases and J by 8 bases, with 10 bases between them. In DNA form, the CDR3 reads TGTGCCAGCAGCTTTTGGGGCAGCGGCTACACCTTC. Translating gives CASSFWGSGYTF.

This clone was found once. This rearrangement joins TRBV6-5 to TRBJ1-5, with D tentatively TRBD1 (6 bases). In germline, CDR1 is MNHEY, CDR2 SVGAGI. V was trimmed by 5 bases and J by 7 bases, leaving 12 bases between them. This CDR3 is 13 amino acids long. The CDR3 reads CASSTDRHQPQHF. The CDR3 region has the DNA TGTGCCAGCAGTACCGACAGGCACCAGCCCCAGCATTTT.

The chain links TRBV19 to TRBJ1-2, with D possibly matching TRBD1 (6 bases). Trimming took off 1 base at V and 7 bases at J, with 16 bases between the two ends. The CDR3 runs to 15 residues. Germline V gives CDR1 LNHDA, CDR2 SQIVND (reference sequence). The DNA of the CDR3 is TGTGCCAGTAGTATAGCCCCGGGGGGGGCGCTTGGCTACACCTTC. Translating it yields CASSIAPGGALGYTF.

This chain connects TRBV5-4 to TRBJ2-5; 8 positions match TRBD2. Trimming at V came to 4 bases and at J to 4 bases, leaving 9 bases not matched to a gene. This CDR3 spans 15 amino acids. Germline assignment: CDR1 SGHNT and CDR2 YYREEE (reference sequence). As DNA, the CDR3 is TGTGCCAGCAGCAGCCCGGGGGGGCTACGAGAGACCCAGTACTTC. Protein: CASSSPGGLRETQYF.

The J gene is TRBJ2-5, the V gene TRBV9; possible D gene TRBD1, 5 bases. V lost 0 bases to trimming and J lost 5 bases, with 14 bases between them. Germline V gene data show CDR1 as SGDLS and CDR2 as YYNGEE. The length of the CDR3 is 15 residues. The CDR3 sequence is CASSVDTGRMETQYF. In nucleotides, the CDR3 is TGTGCCAGCAGCGTAGATACAGGCCGAATGGAGACCCAGTACTTC. The full variable domain, completed using reference TRBV9 and TRBJ2-5, is DSGVTQTPKHLITATGQRVTLRCSPRSGDLSVYWYQQSLDQGLQFLIQYYNGEERAKGNILERFSAQQFPDLHSELNLSSLELGDSALYFCASSVDTGRMETQYFGPGTRLLVL.

There are a few counts of this clone. J is TRBJ1-1 and V is TRBV2, with unresolved D. Deletions cut 8 bases from V and 1 base from J, with 11 bases between. Per germline, CDR1 SNHLY and CDR2 FYNNEI. This CDR3 is built from 13 residues. DNA for the CDR3: TGTGCCAGCCTAGGACGGCGGAACACTGAAGCTTTCTTT. Amino acid sequence: CASLGRRNTEAFF.

This chain uses TRBV13 with TRBJ2-7, with 9 bases lining up with TRBD2. The CDR3 is 18 residues long. Germline V CDR1 and CDR2: PRHDT, FYEKMQ (reference sequence). V lost 0 bases, J lost 4 bases, and 13 bases stayed unmatched. DNA for the CDR3: TGTGCCAGCAGCTTAGGCCGGGGAACAGGCAGCGGGAGGTACGAGCAGTACTTC. This encodes CASSLGRGTGSGRYEQYF.

The chain links TRBV7-9 to TRBJ1-3; the D is unclear. The V gene's germline CDR1 is SEHNR and CDR2 FQNEAQ (reference sequence). Trimming stripped 3 bases from V and 1 base from J, with 7 bases between. This CDR3 is built from 14 residues. In DNA form, the CDR3 reads TGTGCCAGCAGCTTTGAGGGTTCTGGAAACACCATATATTTT. This sequence encodes CASSFEGSGNTIYF.

V usage is TRBV5-6 and J usage is TRBJ2-2; no clear D gene. Germline loops: CDR1 SGHDT, CDR2 YYEEEE. The CDR3 covers 15 residues. Trimming removed 1 base from V and 6 bases from J, with 13 bases in between. CDR3 sequence reads: CASSLSTAYSGELFF. The CDR3 bases are TGTGCCAGCAGCTTGTCTACAGCTTACTCCGGGGAGCTGTTTTTT.

The chain is built from TRBV25-1 and TRBJ2-1, with TRBD2 as a possible D gene (5 bases). The germline V and J ends were trimmed by 3 bases and 7 bases, with 7 bases remaining between them. This CDR3 comprises 12 residues. Germline V gene sequence: CDR1 MGHDK, CDR2 SYGVNS. CDR3 sequence (DNA): TGTGCCAGCAGTGAGCGAGGGAATGAGCAGTTCTTC. It codes for CASSERGNEQFF.

The rearrangement joins TRBV5-6 to TRBJ2-4; maybe TRBD2 (5 bases). Trimming removed 2 bases at V and 8 bases at J, with 11 bases between. Germline CDR1 is SGHDT and CDR2 is YYEEEE. The CDR3 has 13 amino acids. As DNA, the CDR3 is TGTGCCAGCAGCTTCTTCGGGGATTACATTCAGTACTTC. Amino acid sequence: CASSFFGDYIQYF.

The chain employs TRBV11-2 and TRBJ2-1, with 8 nucleotides matching TRBD2. After removal of 4 bases from V and 3 bases from J, the junction contained 8 bases not matched to a gene. This CDR3 spans 16 amino acids. Germline CDR1 is SGHAT and CDR2 is FQNNGV. This chain's CDR3 is CASSSRVRGGYNEQFF. Written as DNA, the CDR3 is TGTGCCAGCAGCTCTAGGGTCCGGGGGGGCTACAATGAGCAGTTCTTC.

The J gene is TRBJ1-3, the V gene TRBV6-1; D gene uncertain. The V and J ends lost 3 bases and 0 bases respectively, with 6 bases between them. Germline V gene lookup returns CDR1 MNHNS and CDR2 SASEGT. The CDR3 is 14 amino acids. This CDR3 is CASSDPFSGNTIYF. The CDR3 region has the DNA TGTGCCAGCAGTGACCCCTTCTCTGGAAACACCATATATTTT.

This clone was counted once. The rearrangement uses TRBV6-5 and TRBJ1-5; D unresolved. Germline V gene lookup returns CDR1 MNHEY and CDR2 SVGAGI. CDR3 length equals 13 residues. V was cut by 2 bases and J by 5 bases, with 7 bases left in between. CDR3 coding DNA: TGTGCCAGCAGTTACACCGGGGATCAGCCCCAGCATTTT. Protein product: CASSYTGDQPQHF.

The V call is TRBV2, the J call TRBJ2-3, with 12 bases aligning to TRBD2. V lost 0 bases, J lost 5 bases, and 6 bases stayed unmatched. From germline, CDR1 is SNHLY and CDR2 FYNNEI. The CDR3 extends over 17 amino acids. CDR3 residues: CASSEAGLAGGQDTQYF. The CDR3 DNA reads as TGTGCCAGCAGTGAAGCGGGGCTAGCGGGGGGGCAAGATACGCAGTATTTT.